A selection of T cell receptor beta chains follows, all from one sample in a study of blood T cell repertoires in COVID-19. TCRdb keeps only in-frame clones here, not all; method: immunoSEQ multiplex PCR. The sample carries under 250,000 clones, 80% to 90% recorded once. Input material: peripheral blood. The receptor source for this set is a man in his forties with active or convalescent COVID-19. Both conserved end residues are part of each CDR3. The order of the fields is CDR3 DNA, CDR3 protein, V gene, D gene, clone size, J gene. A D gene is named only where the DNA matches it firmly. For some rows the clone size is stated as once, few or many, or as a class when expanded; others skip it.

TGTGCCAGCAGCCCCTCCACCGGGACAGTGAACACTGAAGCTTTCTTT | CASSPSTGTVNTEAFF | TRBV7-9 | TRBD1 | once | TRBJ1-1
TGTGCCAGCAGGGACATACCTAATTCACCCCTCCACTTT | CASRDIPNSPLHF | TRBV12-3/TRBV12-4 | - | - | TRBJ1-6
TGTGCCAGCAGCCCCTTATCGACAGGTATGAACACTGAAGCTTTCTTT | CASSPLSTGMNTEAFF | TRBV2 | - | - | TRBJ1-1
TGTGCCAGCAGCCAAGATCGCCCGGAGGGGGGGGGCCGCATGATGTATTTT | CASSQDRPEGGGRMMYF | TRBV3-1/TRBV3-2 | - | - | TRBJ2-3
TGTGCCAGCACAGGGGGCCGATCGGGGACCGGGGAGCTGTTTTTT | CASTGGRSGTGELFF | TRBV6-6 | TRBD1 | - | TRBJ2-2
TGTGCCAGCGGTAGGACATCAGATTCACCCCTCCACTTT | CASGRTSDSPLHF | TRBV6-5 | - | - | TRBJ1-6
TGTGCCAGCAGTTTAGAAGGGACAGGGGAAGAGTACTTC | CASSLEGTGEEYF | TRBV12-3/TRBV12-4 | TRBD1 | - | TRBJ2-7
TGTGCCAGCAGCAACGCCAACTGGCCGCGGAGCTGGTCTTCTGACAATGAGCAGTTCTTC | CASSNANWPRSWSSDNEQFF | TRBV21-1 | - | few | TRBJ2-1
TGTGCCTGGGGACTAGCGGGAGTGAGTTACGAGCAGTACTTC | CAWGLAGVSYEQYF | TRBV30 | TRBD2 | - | TRBJ2-7
TGTGCCAGCAGTCGAGACAGGGGGGAGACCCAGTACTTC | CASSRDRGETQYF | TRBV6-5 | TRBD1 | - | TRBJ2-5
TGTGCCAGCAGTTACTCGAAGATAGCTGAAGCTTTCTTT | CASSYSKIAEAFF | TRBV6-5 | - | - | TRBJ1-1
TGCGCCAGCAGTGACAAGACAGGGGGCACAGATACGCAGTATTTT | CASSDKTGGTDTQYF | TRBV10-2 | TRBD1 | - | TRBJ2-3
TGTGCCAGCAGCCCTACAGGGGCTACCACAGATACGCAGTATTTT | CASSPTGATTDTQYF | TRBV2 | TRBD1 | - | TRBJ2-3
TGTGCCAGCAGCCTAGGAGATGGCGGCCAAGAGACCCAGTACTTC | CASSLGDGGQETQYF | TRBV5-5 | - | - | TRBJ2-5
TGTGCCAGCAGCTTTTGGACAGGGAACACTGAAGCTTTCTTT | CASSFWTGNTEAFF | TRBV7-9 | TRBD1 | many | TRBJ1-1
TGTGCCAGCAGCTTAGAAGTCGACAGCACTGAAGCTTTCTTT | CASSLEVDSTEAFF | TRBV7-9 | - | - | TRBJ1-1
TGTGCCAGCAGTTTGGGACAGGTGACCTACGAGCAGTACTTC | CASSLGQVTYEQYF | TRBV7-9 | TRBD1 | - | TRBJ2-7
TGTGCCATCAGTGGTACAGGGGACACTGAAGCTTTCTTT | CAISGTGDTEAFF | TRBV10-3 | TRBD1 | - | TRBJ1-1
TGTGCTAGTGGTCAACAGGGTGGGGAGACCCAGTACTTC | CASGQQGGETQYF | TRBV12-5 | - | - | TRBJ2-5
TGCGCCAGCAGCTTGGGGGAGGACATGAACACTGAAGCTTTCTTT | CASSLGEDMNTEAFF | TRBV5-1 | - | once | TRBJ1-1
TGTGCCAGCAGCTTCCTCGACAGGCCCAAAAACATTCAGTACTTC | CASSFLDRPKNIQYF | TRBV7-9 | - | - | TRBJ2-4
TGTGCCAGCAGCCCGCGGTGGACTATCATCACAGATACGCAGTATTTT | CASSPRWTIITDTQYF | TRBV6-2/TRBV6-3 | - | - | TRBJ2-3
TGTGCCAGCAGCGTGGCTGGGACAGGGACTGAAGCTTTCTTT | CASSVAGTGTEAFF | TRBV9 | TRBD1 | - | TRBJ1-1
TGTGCCAGCAGCGTGAGAGCGGGCCAAGAGACCCAGTACTTC | CASSVRAGQETQYF | TRBV9 | - | - | TRBJ2-5
TGCGCCAGCAGCTCGGACAGGGCCCATTATGGCTACACCTTC | CASSSDRAHYGYTF | TRBV5-1 | TRBD1 | - | TRBJ1-2
TGTGCCAGCAGTTACAAACTTGGAAACACCATATATTTT | CASSYKLGNTIYF | TRBV6-5 | - | - | TRBJ1-3
TGTGCCAGTAGTATAAGGGTGACAGCACCCCTGTTTTTT | CASSIRVTAPLFF | TRBV19 | - | few | TRBJ1-4
TGTGCCAGCAGCTACCAAGGGGGAACTGAAGCTTTCTTT | CASSYQGGTEAFF | TRBV5-6 | - | once | TRBJ1-1
TGTGCCAGCAGCTGGGCGGGAGAAGACCAAGAGACCCAGTACTTC | CASSWAGEDQETQYF | TRBV9 | TRBD2 | - | TRBJ2-5
TGTGCCAGCAGCCGCTTCGAGGGTGATGAAAAACTGTTTTTT | CASSRFEGDEKLFF | TRBV7-9 | - | - | TRBJ1-4
TGTGCCAGCAGCTTAGGGAGGGACCCGCCAGCCGGGGAGCTGTTTTTT | CASSLGRDPPAGELFF | TRBV7-9 | - | once | TRBJ2-2
TGTGCCAGCAGTCCCGGGTCTAACTATGGCTACACCTTC | CASSPGSNYGYTF | TRBV12-3/TRBV12-4 | - | once | TRBJ1-2
TGTGCCAGCAGCCAAGTCCGGGACAGCCAAGAGACCCAGTACTTC | CASSQVRDSQETQYF | TRBV3-1/TRBV3-2 | TRBD1 | - | TRBJ2-5
TGTGCCAGCAGCTTCGGGCGGGGGAACTACAATGAGCAGTTCTTC | CASSFGRGNYNEQFF | TRBV7-2 | TRBD2 | - | TRBJ2-1
TGTGCCAGCAGCTTCGGAGCGATATCACCCCTCCACTTT | CASSFGAISPLHF | TRBV7-2 | - | once | TRBJ1-6
TGCGCCAGCAGCCACCGATGGGACAGGGGTAACACTGAAGCTTTCTTT | CASSHRWDRGNTEAFF | TRBV5-1 | TRBD1 | few | TRBJ1-1
TGTGCCAGCAGGATAGGACTAGCGGAAAACAATGAGCAGTTCTTC | CASRIGLAENNEQFF | TRBV11-2 | TRBD2 | few | TRBJ2-1
TGTGCCATCAGTGAGTCCGGGACAGCGAACACTGAAGCTTTCTTT | CAISESGTANTEAFF | TRBV10-3 | TRBD1 | - | TRBJ1-1
TGTGCCACCAGTGATCGACTAGCGGGAGGTAACAATGAGCAGTTCTTC | CATSDRLAGGNNEQFF | TRBV24-1 | TRBD2 | - | TRBJ2-1
TGTGCCATCAGTGATTCGACTAGCGGGGACCAAGAGACCCAGTACTTC | CAISDSTSGDQETQYF | TRBV10-3 | TRBD2 | few | TRBJ2-5
TGTGCCAGCAGTTCAGGGGGCACTGAAGCTTTCTTT | CASSSGGTEAFF | TRBV12-3/TRBV12-4 | TRBD1 | - | TRBJ1-1
TGTGCCAGCAGCTTATCGGGACTAGCGGGATTACAAGAGACCCAGTACTTC | CASSLSGLAGLQETQYF | TRBV7-9 | TRBD2 | - | TRBJ2-5
TGTGCCAGCAGTCCTAGCGGGGCTAGCTCCTACGAGCAGTACTTC | CASSPSGASSYEQYF | TRBV6-5 | TRBD2 | - | TRBJ2-7
TGTGCCAGCAGCCTAACTAGAATGAGCTCCTACAATGAGCAGTTCTTC | CASSLTRMSSYNEQFF | TRBV14 | - | - | TRBJ2-1
TGTGCCACCCAACTAGCGGGGGGGTACCAAGAGACCCAGTACTTC | CATQLAGGYQETQYF | TRBV25-1 | TRBD2 | - | TRBJ2-5
TGTGCCAGCAGCCCCCTAGCGCTCAGCACAGATACGCAGTATTTT | CASSPLALSTDTQYF | TRBV11-3 | - | - | TRBJ2-3
TGTGCCAGTAGTATGACACAGGGGGCTAACAATCAGCCCCAGCATTTT | CASSMTQGANNQPQHF | TRBV19 | TRBD1 | once | TRBJ1-5
TGTGCCAGCAGCTTTAACTCCGGACACTCGAACACTGAAGCTTTCTTT | CASSFNSGHSNTEAFF | TRBV11-3 | - | - | TRBJ1-1
TGCGCCAGCAGTGAGTCCGAGGGTAGCGGGAGGGGAATTACAGATACGCAGTATTTT | CASSESEGSGRGITDTQYF | TRBV10-2 | TRBD2 | - | TRBJ2-3